The T cell receptor (beta chain) under discussion was sequenced for a study of T cell therapy after organ transplantation. Whole-study context: A median of 1.92 x 10^8 CMV-specific T cells was infused in 2 to 6 doses.

Using immunoSEQ multiplex PCR, the repertoire was profiled, and TCRdb retains in-frame clones only, with some absent. The sample carries a few thousand clones, approximately 69% recorded once. By share, this clone ranks as large. Its cognate antigen is unknown. Other DNA sequences within the sample encode an identical CDR3. Time point given: 4-8 weeks after completion of therapy. These patients had received solid-organ transplants and had drug-resistant or recurrent cytomegalovirus. V gave up 0 bases and J gave up 2 bases; unmatched junction bases: 5. The germline gives CDR1 LGHNA, CDR2 YSLEER. This CDR3 has 16 residues.

Sequenced here: CD8+ T cells from blood, sampled after autologous CMV-specific T cell therapy. The receptor was derived from a human patient who had received a solid organ transplant and had CMV disease. Among the T cells, some may be from the graft donor. The chain employs TRBV4-3 and TRBJ2-7; 9 positions match TRBD2. CDR3 nucleotides: TGCGCCAGCAGCCAAGACCACCGCGGGAGGGCCTACGAGCAGTACTTC. Amino acid sequence: CASSQDHRGRAYEQYF.